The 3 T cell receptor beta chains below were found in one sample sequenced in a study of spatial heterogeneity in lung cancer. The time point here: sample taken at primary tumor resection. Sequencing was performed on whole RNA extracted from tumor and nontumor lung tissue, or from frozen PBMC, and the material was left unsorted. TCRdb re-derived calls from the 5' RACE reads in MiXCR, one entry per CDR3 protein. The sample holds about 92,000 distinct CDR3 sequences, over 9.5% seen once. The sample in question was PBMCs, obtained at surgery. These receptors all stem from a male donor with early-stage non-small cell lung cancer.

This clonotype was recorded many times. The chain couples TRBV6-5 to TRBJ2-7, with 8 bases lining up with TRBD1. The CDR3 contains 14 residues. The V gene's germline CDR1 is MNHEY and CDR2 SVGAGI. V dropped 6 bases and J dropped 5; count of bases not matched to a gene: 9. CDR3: CASSPDRGRNEQYF. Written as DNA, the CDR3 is TGTGCCAGCAGCCCAGACAGGGGCCGGAACGAGCAGTACTTC.

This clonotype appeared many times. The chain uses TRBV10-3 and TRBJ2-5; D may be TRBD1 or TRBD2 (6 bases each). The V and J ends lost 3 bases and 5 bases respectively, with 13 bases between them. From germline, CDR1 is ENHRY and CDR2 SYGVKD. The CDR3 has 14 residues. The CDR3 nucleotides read TGTGCCATCAGTGAAAGGGGGGCCACGGAGACCCAGTACTTC. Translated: CAISERGATETQYF.

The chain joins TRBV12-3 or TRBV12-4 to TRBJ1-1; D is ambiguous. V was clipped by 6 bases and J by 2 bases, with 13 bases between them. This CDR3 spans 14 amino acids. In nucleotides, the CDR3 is TGTGCCAGCAGCCGCGGAAACCTTAACACTGAAGCTTTCTTT. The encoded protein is CASSRGNLNTEAFF.